Sequencing of this T cell receptor (beta chain) was carried out in a study of human T cells and chemical hapten exposure. At the level of the study: Patients were given diphenylcyclopropenone on the scalp weekly across the approximately 25-week study.

On this clonotype: Antigen unknown.

Points from the study as a whole: Compared to controls, expanded TCRs made significantly more large clusters of similar CDR3s. No change in TCRs above 1 in 1000 frequency was produced by DPC sensitization.

Stated time point: patch test 1, 2 weeks after DPC sensitization. The treatment: therapeutic diphenylcyclopropenone sensitization with weekly scalp DPC. The CDR3 covers 13 residues. Germline values: CDR1 MNHEY, CDR2 SVGAGI. J lost 5 bases, V lost 7 bases, and 7 bases had no gene match. TCRdb recomputed calls from the RACE reads with MiXCR, one row per CDR3 protein. The profile shows around 340,000 distinct CDR3 sequences, under 9% of them singletons. This material consisted of whole blood, taken in connection with sensitization to the hapten diphenylcyclopropenone (DPC). The TCR comes from a woman aged 18-35 years with alopecia areata. Some clones in this sample may be carry-over from other donors' samples. This chain joins TRBV6-5 and TRBJ1-2; 7 bases map to TRBD1. The CDR3 sequence is CASTQDRAYGYTF. CDR3 coding DNA: TGTGCCAGCACCCAAGACAGGGCTTATGGCTACACCTTC.